This TCR beta chain came from a study of blood T cell repertoires in COVID-19. Overall study: Sources were T cells, B-cell-depleted T cells, or PBMCs; the material itself was cDNA or gDNA.

Germline CDR1 SGHTA, CDR2 FQGNSA. The CDR3 spans 16 residues. V trimming: 5 bases; J trimming: 1 base; junction bases outside the gene matches: 11. In the original workflow: Estimation of nucleated cell counts relied on the amplification of reference gene primers. Here immunoSEQ multiplex PCR was the method, and the copy in TCRdb shows in-frame clones only, minus some. D and trimming were read from the DNA, whereas the V and J calls and clone size are those reported in that table. The repertoire holds over 350,000 clones, with 90% to 95% as singletons. Clinical history as reported by participants underpinned cohort assignment.

This sequence joins TRBV7-2 and TRBJ2-7; 7 positions agree with TRBD2. The clonotype originates from a woman between 35 and 50 years old who had been exposed to COVID-19. The specimen sequenced was PBMCs or T cells enriched from blood (not recorded which). CDR3 in DNA: TGTGCCAGCAGCACCCTGAGCAGCGGGATATCCTACGAGCAGTACTTC. This sequence encodes CASSTLSSGISYEQYF.